This T cell receptor beta chain was obtained from a study of shared clonotypes between healthy human individuals. About the research overall: Donors were a couple of women and a few men aged 18 to 49.

Whole-study results and caveats: Generation probability values for non-shared clonotypes were lower than those for clonotypes shared by all four donors.

As handled by the study authors: ImmunoSEQ sequences covered only the junction and lacked quality scores; filtering therefore differed. Clones were read by immunoSEQ multiplex PCR, and TCRdb kept only the in-frame ones, dropping some. V, J and clone size are taken as reported in that table, and D and trimming were inferred from the DNA itself. The table has about 2.1 million clones, roughly 91% seen once; the top ten hold under 2%. The CDR3 length is 14 residues. V gave up 3 bases and J gave up 2 bases, with 11 bases separating them. Germline lookup yields CDR1 LNHDA and CDR2 SQIVND (reference sequence). Naive CD8 cells lacked CD45RO and underwent positive selection for CCR7, leaving out terminally differentiated effector memory CD45RA+ cells. This clone was seen once. Its specificity is unknown.

The origin of this receptor is a man aged 18 to 30 in good health. Some clones in this sample may be carry-over from other donors' samples. The chain couples TRBV19 to TRBJ2-7; D is ambiguous. The sequenced sample was naive CD8+ T cells from PBMCs. The CDR3 reads CASSIGRPPYEQYF. CDR3 sequence (DNA): TGTGCCAGTAGTATCGGGCGGCCACCCTACGAGCAGTACTTC.